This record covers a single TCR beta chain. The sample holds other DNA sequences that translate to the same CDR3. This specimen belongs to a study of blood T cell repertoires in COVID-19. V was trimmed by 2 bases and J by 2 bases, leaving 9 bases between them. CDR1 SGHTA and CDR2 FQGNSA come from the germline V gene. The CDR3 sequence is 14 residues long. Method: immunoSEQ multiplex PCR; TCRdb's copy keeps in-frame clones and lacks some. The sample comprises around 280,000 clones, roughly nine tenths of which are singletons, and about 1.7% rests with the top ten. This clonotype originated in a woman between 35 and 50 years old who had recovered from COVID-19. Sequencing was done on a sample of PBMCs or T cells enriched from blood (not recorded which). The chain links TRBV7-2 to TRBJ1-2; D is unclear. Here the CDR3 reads CASSLSPGNYGYTF. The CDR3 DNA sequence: TGTGCCAGCAGCTTAAGCCCGGGAAACTATGGCTACACCTTC.